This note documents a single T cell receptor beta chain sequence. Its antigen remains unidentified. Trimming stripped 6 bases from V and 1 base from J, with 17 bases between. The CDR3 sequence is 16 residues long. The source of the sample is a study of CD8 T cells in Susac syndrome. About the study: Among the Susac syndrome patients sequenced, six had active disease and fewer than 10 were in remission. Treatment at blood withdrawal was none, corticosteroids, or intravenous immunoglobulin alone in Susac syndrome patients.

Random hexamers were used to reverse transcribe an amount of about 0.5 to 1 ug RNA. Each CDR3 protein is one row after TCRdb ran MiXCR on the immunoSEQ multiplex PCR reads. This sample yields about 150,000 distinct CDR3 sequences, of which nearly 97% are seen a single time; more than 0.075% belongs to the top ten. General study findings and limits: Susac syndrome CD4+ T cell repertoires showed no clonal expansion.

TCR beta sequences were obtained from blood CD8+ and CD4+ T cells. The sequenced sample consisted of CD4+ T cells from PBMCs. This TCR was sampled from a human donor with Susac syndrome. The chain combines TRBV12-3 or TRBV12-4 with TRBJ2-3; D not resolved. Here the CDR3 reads CASSNAHRRGTDTQYF. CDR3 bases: TGTGCCAGCAGCAATGCCCATCGGAGAGGCACAGATACGCAGTATTTT.